Listed below are T cell receptor beta chains from one sample, sequenced in a study of PD-1 blockade in classical Hodgkin lymphoma. Here immunoSEQ multiplex PCR was the method, and the copy in TCRdb shows in-frame clones only, minus some. This table has about 15,000 clones, approximately 90% appearing once. The sequenced sample was peripheral blood mononuclear cells (PBMCs). These receptors were obtained from a human donor with classical Hodgkin lymphoma. The CDR3 runs from the conserved cysteine through the conserved F or W. The D gene is left open where the match is weak. A clone size is listed for some rows: how often the clone was seen (once, few, many), or a class if it is expanded.

j_gene | d_gene | v_gene | abundance | len | CDR3aa | CDR3nt
TRBJ2-2 | - | TRBV10-3 | - | 13 | CAISPRGTGELFF | TGTGCCATCAGCCCTCGCGGGACCGGGGAGCTGTTTTTT
TRBJ1-1 | TRBD1 | TRBV25-1 | - | 14 | CASTRPGGNTEAFF | TGTGCCAGCACAAGACCAGGGGGTAACACTGAAGCTTTCTTT
TRBJ2-1 | - | TRBV6-4 | once | 14 | CASSAGNEGDEQFF | TGTGCCAGCAGTGCGGGCAACGAAGGGGATGAGCAGTTCTTC
TRBJ2-3 | TRBD2 | TRBV5-4 | once | 16 | CASRKRLAGGADTQYF | TGTGCCAGCAGAAAGAGGTTGGCGGGGGGGGCAGATACGCAGTATTTT
TRBJ2-7 | - | TRBV5-1 | - | 15 | CASRRPGLEAYEQYF | TGCGCCAGCAGGCGTCCGGGACTCGAAGCCTACGAGCAGTACTTC
TRBJ2-1 | - | TRBV7-9 | - | 15 | CASSTLAYSYNEQFF | TGTGCCAGCAGCACGTTAGCGTACTCCTACAATGAGCAGTTCTTC
TRBJ1-5 | - | TRBV2 | once | 16 | CASREQGLGASQPQHF | TGTGCCAGCAGGGAACAGGGTTTGGGGGCGAGTCAGCCCCAGCATTTT
TRBJ1-4 | - | TRBV30 | - | 11 | CAWSPSAKLFF | TGTGCCTGGAGCCCATCTGCAAAACTGTTCTTT
TRBJ1-1 | TRBD1 | TRBV29-1 | once | 15 | CSALRTTGGNTEAFF | TGCAGCGCCCTACGGACGACAGGGGGGAACACTGAAGCTTTCTTT
TRBJ2-2 | - | TRBV28 | - | 14 | CASSWWGWTGELFF | TGTGCCAGCAGTTGGTGGGGATGGACCGGGGAGCTGTTTTTT
TRBJ2-7 | TRBD2 | TRBV28 | - | 19 | CASSTPRDYQRGSTYEQYF | TGTGCCAGCAGTACTCCCCGGGACTACCAGCGGGGATCGACCTACGAGCAGTACTTC
TRBJ2-1 | TRBD1 | TRBV14 | - | 16 | CASSFFGQGARNEQFF | TGTGCCAGCAGCTTCTTCGGACAGGGGGCGAGGAATGAGCAGTTCTTC
TRBJ1-3 | TRBD1 | TRBV7-3 | - | 14 | CASSPTGGGNTIYF | TGTGCCAGCAGCCCGACAGGGGGCGGAAACACCATATATTTT
TRBJ2-5 | TRBD2 | TRBV19 | - | 15 | CASSIPGGPQETQYF | TGTGCCAGTAGTATTCCGGGAGGCCCCCAAGAGACCCAGTACTTC
TRBJ2-5 | TRBD2 | TRBV25-1 | - | 13 | CASSERTRETQYF | TGTGCCAGCAGTGAACGGACTAGAGAGACCCAGTACTTC
TRBJ2-7 | TRBD2 | TRBV25-1 | - | 14 | CASSAQAGAYEQYF | TGTGCCAGCAGTGCTCAGGCGGGAGCCTACGAGCAGTACTTC
TRBJ2-7 | - | TRBV6-5 | - | 11 | CASTQGNEQYF | TGTGCCAGCACTCAGGGTAACGAGCAGTACTTC
TRBJ2-2 | - | TRBV21-1 | - | 18 | CASSKEGDSTANTGELFF | TGTGCCAGCAGCAAAGAGGGGGACAGCACAGCGAACACCGGGGAGCTGTTTTTT
TRBJ2-5 | - | TRBV10-1 | - | 15 | CASSETGHPQETQYF | TGCGCCAGCAGTGAGACGGGACACCCCCAAGAGACCCAGTACTTC
TRBJ1-4 | TRBD1 | TRBV25-1 | - | 15 | CASSESRDSNEKLFF | TGTGCCAGCAGTGAATCCCGGGACAGTAATGAAAAACTGTTTTTT
TRBJ2-3 | - | TRBV29-1 | - | 12 | CSVDTGSDTQYF | TGCAGCGTTGACACAGGTTCAGATACGCAGTATTTT
TRBJ2-7 | - | TRBV15 | - | 12 | CATSRDRGEQYF | TGTGCCACCAGCAGAGATCGAGGCGAGCAGTACTTC
TRBJ2-7 | TRBD1 | TRBV11-3 | - | 15 | CASSSTGTGGEEQYF | TGTGCCAGCAGCTCGACCGGGACAGGGGGCGAGGAGCAGTACTTC
TRBJ2-1 | - | TRBV5-4 | - | 16 | CASSPGSQRAYNEQFF | TGTGCCAGCAGCCCGGGAAGCCAGCGGGCTTACAATGAGCAGTTCTTC
TRBJ2-1 | TRBD2 | TRBV9 | - | 14 | CASSTPGLVNEQFF | TGTGCCAGCAGCACTCCGGGACTAGTCAATGAGCAGTTCTTC